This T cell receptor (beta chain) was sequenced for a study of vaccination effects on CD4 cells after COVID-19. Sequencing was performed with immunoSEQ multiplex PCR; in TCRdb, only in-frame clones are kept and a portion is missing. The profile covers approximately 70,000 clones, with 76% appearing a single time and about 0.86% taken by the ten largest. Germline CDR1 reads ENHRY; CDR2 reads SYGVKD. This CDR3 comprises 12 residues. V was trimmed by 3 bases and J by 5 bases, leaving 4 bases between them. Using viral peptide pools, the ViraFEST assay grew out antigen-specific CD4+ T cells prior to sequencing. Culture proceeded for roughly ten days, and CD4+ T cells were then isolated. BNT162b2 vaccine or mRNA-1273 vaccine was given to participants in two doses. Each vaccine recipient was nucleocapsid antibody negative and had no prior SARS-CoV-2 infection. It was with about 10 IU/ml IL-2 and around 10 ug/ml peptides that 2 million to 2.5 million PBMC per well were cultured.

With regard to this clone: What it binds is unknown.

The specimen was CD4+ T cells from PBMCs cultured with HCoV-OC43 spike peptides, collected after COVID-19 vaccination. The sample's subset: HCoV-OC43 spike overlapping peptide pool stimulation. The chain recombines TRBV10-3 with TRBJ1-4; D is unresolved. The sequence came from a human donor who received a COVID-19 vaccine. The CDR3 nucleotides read TGTGCCATCAGTGAACGAAATGAAAAACTGTTTTTT. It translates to CAISERNEKLFF.